What follows are 5 T cell receptor beta chains derived from one specimen sequenced in a study of CD8+CD57+ T cells in acquired aplastic anemia. Patients selected for sequencing had displayed CD8+CD57+ cell expansion by flow cytometry. Genomic DNA was employed as the template in profiling TCR beta VDJ and CDR3. One entry per CDR3 protein results from TCRdb running MiXCR on the reads. This sample has hundreds of thousands of distinct CDR3 sequences, with about 50% found just once. Sequencing input: sorted CD4+, CD8+, or CD8+CD57+ T cells (not recorded which) from PBMCs. The receptor set was obtained from a human donor with aplastic anemia.

Of note for this clonotype: The junction departs from the called germline gene at one end, perhaps through a read error. The rearrangement joins TRBV7-8 to TRBJ2-1; D is unresolved. CDR1 and CDR2 (germline): SGHVS, FQNEAQ. The length of the CDR3 is 15 residues. The CDR3 sequence: CASSPTSHTLNEQFF. The CDR3 coding sequence is TGTGCCAGCAGCCCAACGTCCCACACGCTTAATGAGCAATTCTTC.

V and J are TRBV29-1 and TRBJ2-7; D is tentatively TRBD1 or TRBD2 (5 bases each). Deletions cut 4 bases from V and 4 bases from J, with 20 bases between. Germline-derived CDR1 and CDR2 are SQVTM and ANQGSEA. The CDR3 loop spans 15 amino acids. The DNA of the CDR3 is TGCAGCGTTGGGGACCCAAGGACAACGAGATACGAGCAGTACTTC. The encoded protein is CSVGDPRTTRYEQYF.

This chain connects TRBV6-5 to TRBJ2-7, with D uncertain. The CDR3 sequence is 14 residues long. Per the germline V gene, CDR1 is MNHEY and CDR2 is SVGAGI. V lost 0 bases, J lost 4 bases, and 10 bases lay in between. The CDR3 sequence: CASSYSMAKYEQYF. The CDR3 DNA is TGTGCCAGCAGTTACTCGATGGCTAAGTACGAGCAGTACTTC.

This clonotype was detected only a few times. The CDR3 bases are TGTGCCAGCAGCCTTGGGACTAGCGGATTCTACGAGCAGTACTTC. Protein sequence: CASSLGTSGFYEQYF. The chain combines TRBV7-8 with TRBJ2-7, with 11 positions matching TRBD2. CDR1 and CDR2 from the germline V gene are SGHVS and FQNEAQ. The CDR3 has 15 amino acids. V was pared by 5 bases and J by 3 bases, with 6 bases of the junction left unmatched.

This clonotype was observed a few times. The rearrangement links TRBV7-7 to TRBJ2-7; tentative D call: TRBD1 (5 bases). V lost 7 bases to trimming and J lost 0 bases, with 16 bases between them. Per germline, CDR1 SSHAT and CDR2 FNYEAQ (reference sequence). The CDR3 is made up of 15 amino acids. CDR3 DNA: TGTGCCAGCACCCAAGGACAAATCCACTCCTACGAGCAGTACTTC. It is translated as CASTQGQIHSYEQYF.